These 27 T cell receptor beta chains were all obtained from the same sample, sequenced in a study of T cells in Graves' hyperthyroidism and ophthalmopathy. RNA transcripts served as the template for amplifying TCR beta CDR3 regions. The TCR CDR3 first-round RT-PCR relied on the HTBI primer set. TCRdb itself ran the multiplex PCR reads through MiXCR, one entry per CDR3 protein. The table has about 530,000 distinct CDR3 sequences, over 15% seen once; the top ten hold roughly a sixth. Sequenced: blood. All receptors come from a woman between 18 and 29 years old with Graves' ophthalmopathy.

The sample holds a few counts of this clonotype. The chain links TRBV28 to TRBJ2-7; 10 bases agree with TRBD2. This CDR3 has 17 amino acids. The V segment lost 5 bases and the J segment 1 base; nucleotides outside the gene matches: 11. Germline V lookup: CDR1 MDHEN, CDR2 SYDVKM. CDR3 region: CASSLDLGTSVSYEQYF. The CDR3 DNA is TGTGCCAGCAGTCTCGACCTAGGGACTAGCGTGTCCTACGAGCAGTACTTC. Combining the CDR3 with reference TRBV28 and TRBJ2-7 gives the whole variable domain DVKVTQSSRYLVKRTGEKVFLECVQDMDHENMFWYRQDPGLGLRLIYFSYDVKMKEKGDIPEGYSVSREKKERFSLILESASTNQTSMYLCASSLDLGTSVSYEQYFGPGTRLTVT.

There are many counts of this clonotype. V usage is TRBV28 and J usage is TRBJ2-1, with 11 nucleotides matching TRBD1. Germline V lookup: CDR1 MDHEN, CDR2 SYDVKM. Trimming removed 5 bases from V and 2 bases from J; junction bases left unmatched: 17. The CDR3 extends over 20 amino acids. In DNA, the CDR3 is TGTGCCAGCAGTCCGATAACCGGGACAGGGGGAAATTTTCCCTACAATGAGCAGTTCTTC. Its translation is CASSPITGTGGNFPYNEQFF.

This clonotype has a count of ten or more. The chain recombines TRBV10-3 with TRBJ1-1; D is unresolved. Trimming removed 3 bases from V and 1 base from J, with 6 bases in between. Germline CDR1 is ENHRY and CDR2 is SYGVKD. The CDR3 runs 13 residues. The CDR3 protein is CAISDKENTEAFF. The CDR3 nucleotides are TGTGCCATCAGTGATAAGGAGAACACTGAAGCTTTCTTT.

The chain links TRBV18 to TRBJ2-5, with D unresolved. CDR3 size: 16 residues. The germline gives CDR1 KGHSH, CDR2 LQKENI. V shed 4 bases and J shed 3 bases, with 18 bases lying between them. The chain's CDR3 is CASSLSWGPTEETQYF. The CDR3 nucleotides are TGTGCCAGCTCACTCAGTTGGGGTCCCACAGAAGAGACCCAGTACTTC.

The chain carries TRBV6-2 or TRBV6-3 and TRBJ1-1; 7 bases fit TRBD1. Trimming removed 7 bases from V and 4 bases from J; junction bases left unmatched: 12. The germline V gene encodes CDR1 MNHEY and CDR2 SVGEGT. This CDR3 region has 15 residues. The CDR3, as DNA: TGTGCCAGCAAAGGGCACAGGGGTGCTGGCACTGAAGCTTTCTTT. Its translation: CASKGHRGAGTEAFF.

This clonotype showed up many times. The V and J genes are TRBV28 and TRBJ2-7, with TRBD1 identical over 9 bases. CDR1 MDHEN and CDR2 SYDVKM come from the germline V gene. The V gene end was trimmed by 8 bases and the J gene end by 2 bases; junction bases not matched to a gene: 4. This CDR3 is 13 amino acids long. DNA for the CDR3: TGTGCCAGCCAGGGACAGGGAGCCTACGAGCAGTACTTC. Residues: CASQGQGAYEQYF.

This clonotype was detected many times. The J gene is TRBJ2-2, the V gene TRBV5-1; tentatively, D is TRBD2 (6 bases). Trimming removed 4 bases at V and 6 bases at J, with 13 bases between. The CDR3 totals 14 residues. CDR1 and CDR2 from the germline V gene are SGHRS and YFSETQ. CDR3 amino acids: CASSPGTPAGELFF. CDR3 coding DNA: TGCGCCAGCAGCCCCGGGACTCCCGCCGGGGAGCTGTTTTTT.

This clonotype was counted ten times or more. The chain has TRBV2 and TRBJ1-2; possibly TRBD1 for D (6 bases). Looked up from germline, CDR1 is SNHLY and CDR2 is FYNNEI. This CDR3 region has 14 residues. Deletions cut 6 bases from V and 1 base from J, with 12 bases between. The CDR3 sequence: CASSTTGINYGYTF. The DNA for the CDR3 is TGTGCCAGCAGCACTACAGGGATTAACTATGGCTACACCTTC.

V gene TRBV19 combines with J gene TRBJ2-3, with a weak D call TRBD2 (6 bases). The CDR3 has 16 residues. V lost 1 base and J lost 3, with 14 bases in between. Germline CDR1 and CDR2: LNHDA and SQIVND (reference sequence). The CDR3 DNA is TGTGCCAGTAGTATAGCGGGAGCTTGGGGGACAGATACGCAGTATTTT. Translation: CASSIAGAWGTDTQYF.

V and J are TRBV5-1 and TRBJ1-3; D ambiguous. The CDR3 runs to 15 residues. Germline V gene lookup returns CDR1 SGHRS and CDR2 YFSETQ. Trimming left V 4 bases short and J 0 bases short, with 11 bases between. The CDR3 nucleotides are TGCGCCAGCAGCCCGGGAGGGAGCTCTGGAAACACCATATATTTT. Its protein is CASSPGGSSGNTIYF.

The chain has TRBV25-1 and TRBJ1-1; D possibly corresponds to TRBD1 (5 bases). This CDR3 contains 15 residues. Germline assignment: CDR1 MGHDK and CDR2 SYGVNS. Trimming took 1 base from V and 1 from J, leaving 10 bases between them. The DNA of the CDR3 is TGTGCCAGCAGTGAATCTGGGGGGAAGAACACTGAAGCTTTCTTT. This translates into CASSESGGKNTEAFF.

This clonotype has only a few counts. The chain is built from TRBV11-2 and TRBJ1-1; D uncertain. CDR3 length: 12 amino acids. The V and J ends lost 0 bases and 9 bases respectively, with 8 bases between them. Germline-derived CDR1 and CDR2 are SGHAT and FQNNGV. CDR3 bases: TGTGCCAGCAGCTTAGAGGGAATACAAGCTTTCTTT. Translation: CASSLEGIQAFF.

The chain has TRBV28 and TRBJ1-1; weak D call: TRBD1 (5 bases). The germline gives CDR1 MDHEN, CDR2 SYDVKM. V shed 6 bases and J shed 6 bases, with 17 bases lying between them. The CDR3 runs to 14 residues. As DNA, the CDR3 is TGTGCCAGCAGCCTAAGGTGGGGGTTCGCTGAAGCTTTCTTT. It encodes CASSLRWGFAEAFF. Supplemented by reference TRBV28 and TRBJ1-1, the full variable domain reads DVKVTQSSRYLVKRTGEKVFLECVQDMDHENMFWYRQDPGLGLRLIYFSYDVKMKEKGDIPEGYSVSREKKERFSLILESASTNQTSMYLCASSLRWGFAEAFFGQGTRLTVV.

This clonotype was seen more than once but under ten times. The gene calls are TRBV10-3 and TRBJ2-3, with D possibly matching TRBD1 (6 bases). V shed 2 bases and J shed 6 bases, with 12 bases lying between them. The CDR3 runs 14 residues. The germline V gene has CDR1 ENHRY and CDR2 SYGVKD. DNA for the CDR3: TGTGCCATCAGTGAGGGGGGCCGTGCGGATACGCAGTATTTT. Translation gives CAISEGGRADTQYF.

This clonotype was counted between two and nine times. This rearrangement joins TRBV3-1 to TRBJ2-1; D unresolved. Germline V lookup: CDR1 LGHDT, CDR2 YNNKEL (reference sequence). V was cut by 4 bases and J by 3 bases, with 10 bases left in between. CDR3 size: 14 residues. The CDR3, as DNA: TGTGCCAGCAGCCCCTACGACAACTACAATGAGCAGTTCTTC. Its translation is CASSPYDNYNEQFF.

V usage is TRBV4-3 and J usage is TRBJ1-2; 8 positions agree with TRBD1. Germline V gives CDR1 LGHNA, CDR2 YSLEER. This CDR3 region has 16 residues. J was trimmed by 8 bases and V by 4 bases; bases with no gene match: 15. CDR3 sequence reads: CASSPRRTGTWEGYTF. Here the CDR3 DNA reads TGCGCCAGCAGCCCCAGAAGGACAGGGACGTGGGAAGGCTACACCTTC.

The chain joins TRBV27 to TRBJ2-3; D remains unclear. The germline V gene encodes CDR1 MNHEY and CDR2 SMNVEV (reference sequence). The ends were cut back, 6 bases at V and 2 bases at J, with 12 bases in the middle. The CDR3 consists of 14 residues. The CDR3: CASRQLLLTDTQYF. Here the CDR3 DNA reads TGTGCCAGCAGGCAACTCCTGCTCACAGATACGCAGTATTTT.

The table lists this clonotype with a few counts. This may arise from a read error, as a much more abundant clone is one base away. The CDR3 reads CASSSGREREQFF. The CDR3 coding sequence is TGTGCCAGCAGCTCCGGGAGGGAGCGGGAACAGTTCTTC. This chain links TRBV7-2 with TRBJ2-1; 8 nucleotides line up with TRBD2. Germline V gene data show CDR1 as SGHTA and CDR2 as FQGNSA. This CDR3 is built from 13 residues. Trimming cost V 4 bases and J 13 bases; bases outside gene matches: 9.

This clonotype showed up many times. The genes are TRBV6-5 and TRBJ1-2; weak D call: TRBD1 (6 bases). Germline CDR1 MNHEY, CDR2 SVGAGI. CDR3 length equals 14 residues. V lost 2 bases to trimming and J lost 8 bases, with 15 bases between them. For the CDR3, the DNA is TGTGCCAGCAGTTACGGAGGACAGTCTATCGGCTACACCTTC. This gives the protein CASSYGGQSIGYTF.

The chain employs TRBV7-9 and TRBJ1-5; the match to TRBD1 covers 11 bases. CDR3 length equals 14 residues. Trimming cost V 5 bases and J 5 bases; bases outside gene matches: 2. The germline V gene has CDR1 SEHNR and CDR2 FQNEAQ (reference sequence). CDR3 nucleotide sequence: TGTGCCAGCAGCCGGGACAGGGGGGATCAGCCCCAGCATTTT. Residues: CASSRDRGDQPQHF.

The chain combines TRBV20-1 with TRBJ1-1, with 7 bases identical to TRBD1. The V and J ends lost 3 bases and 1 base, in that order; junction bases with no gene match: 5. Germline CDR1 DFQATT, CDR2 SNEGSKA (reference sequence). The CDR3 covers 14 residues. For the CDR3, the DNA is TGCAGTGCTAGGGAGACAGGGAGGAACACTGAAGCTTTCTTT. It translates to CSARETGRNTEAFF.

There are many counts of this clonotype. The rearrangement uses TRBV28 and TRBJ2-5; tentatively, D is TRBD1 (7 bases). The V and J ends lost 3 bases and 0 bases respectively, with 11 bases between them. CDR1 is MDHEN, CDR2 SYDVKM, per germline. CDR3 size: 15 residues. CDR3 sequence reads: CASSFPGGYQETQYF. As DNA, the CDR3 is TGTGCCAGCAGTTTCCCAGGGGGGTACCAAGAGACCCAGTACTTC.

This clonotype was detected ten times or more. The chain employs TRBV30 and TRBJ1-1; no clear D. Trimming left V 5 bases short and J 11 bases short, with 21 bases between. Germline V gives CDR1 GTSNPN, CDR2 SVGIG (reference sequence). This CDR3 has 13 amino acids. DNA of the CDR3: TGTGCCTGGGATTCGGACCGTTTCCTGCCGGCTTTCTTT. This gives the protein CAWDSDRFLPAFF.

This chain connects TRBV25-1 to TRBJ2-1; D unclear. Per the germline V gene, CDR1 is MGHDK and CDR2 is SYGVNS. This CDR3 has 11 residues. V was shortened by 1 base and J by 9 bases, with 4 bases between the two germline ends. The CDR3, as DNA: TGTGCCAGCAGTGAATCTATTGAGCAGTTCTTC. Protein sequence: CASSESIEQFF.

The CDR3 region is CASSELEDYGYTF. CDR3 DNA sequence: TGTGCCAGCAGTGAGCTTGAGGACTATGGCTACACCTTC. The chain uses TRBV6-1 and TRBJ1-2; D unclear. CDR3 size: 13 residues. Between the trimmed V and J ends, which lost 3 bases and 3 bases, there was a span of 8 bases. Germline CDR1 is MNHNS and CDR2 is SASEGT.

The rearrangement links TRBV4-2 to TRBJ1-1; D may be TRBD1 (5 bases). V lost 0 bases to trimming and J lost 0 bases, with 11 bases between them. Looked up from germline, CDR1 is LGHNA and CDR2 is YNFKEQ. The CDR3 consists of 16 residues. The CDR3 spells CASSQDKGQLNTEAFF. CDR3 nucleotide sequence: TGTGCCAGCAGCCAAGACAAGGGGCAGTTGAACACTGAAGCTTTCTTT.

This chain joins TRBV10-1 and TRBJ2-1; perhaps TRBD2 as D (5 bases). The CDR3 consists of 15 residues. Per germline, CDR1 WNHNN and CDR2 SYGVQD (reference sequence). Trimming stripped 7 bases from V and 5 bases from J, with 18 bases between. Here the CDR3 DNA reads TGCGCCAGCATATTGGCCCGGGGAGAAGACAATGAGCAGTTCTTC. This encodes CASILARGEDNEQFF.